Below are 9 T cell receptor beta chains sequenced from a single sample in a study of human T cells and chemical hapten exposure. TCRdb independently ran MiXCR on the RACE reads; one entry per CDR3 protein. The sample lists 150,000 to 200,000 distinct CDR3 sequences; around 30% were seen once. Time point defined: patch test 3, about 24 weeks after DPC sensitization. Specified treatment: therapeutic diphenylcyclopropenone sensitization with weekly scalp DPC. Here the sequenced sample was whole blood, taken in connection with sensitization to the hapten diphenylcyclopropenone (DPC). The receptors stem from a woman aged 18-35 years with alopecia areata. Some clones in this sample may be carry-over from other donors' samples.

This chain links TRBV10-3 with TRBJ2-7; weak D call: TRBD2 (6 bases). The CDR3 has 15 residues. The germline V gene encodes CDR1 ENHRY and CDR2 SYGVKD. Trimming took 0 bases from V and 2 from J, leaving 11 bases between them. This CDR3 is CAISESGGRTYEQYF. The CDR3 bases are TGTGCCATCAGTGAGTCGGGGGGTCGGACCTACGAGCAGTACTTC.

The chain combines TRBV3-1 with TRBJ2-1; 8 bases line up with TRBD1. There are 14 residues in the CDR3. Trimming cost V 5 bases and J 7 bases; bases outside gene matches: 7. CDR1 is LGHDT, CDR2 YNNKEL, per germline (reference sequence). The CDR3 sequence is CASSSRQGRNEQFF. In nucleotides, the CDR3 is TGTGCCAGCAGCTCCCGACAGGGGCGGAATGAGCAGTTCTTC.

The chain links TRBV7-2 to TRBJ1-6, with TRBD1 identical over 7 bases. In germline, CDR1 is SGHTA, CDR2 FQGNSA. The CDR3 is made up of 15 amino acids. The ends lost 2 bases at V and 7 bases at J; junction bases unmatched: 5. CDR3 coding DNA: TGTGCCAGCAGCTTACAGGGGGTGAGGAATTCACCCCTCCACTTT. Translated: CASSLQGVRNSPLHF.

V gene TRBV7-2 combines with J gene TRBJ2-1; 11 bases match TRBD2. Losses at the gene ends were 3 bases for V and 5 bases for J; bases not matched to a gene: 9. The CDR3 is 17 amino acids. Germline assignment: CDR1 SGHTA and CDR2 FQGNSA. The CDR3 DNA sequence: TGTGCCAGCAGCTTCCTCTCTAGCGGGAGGCCGGACAATGAGCAGTTCTTC. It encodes CASSFLSSGRPDNEQFF.

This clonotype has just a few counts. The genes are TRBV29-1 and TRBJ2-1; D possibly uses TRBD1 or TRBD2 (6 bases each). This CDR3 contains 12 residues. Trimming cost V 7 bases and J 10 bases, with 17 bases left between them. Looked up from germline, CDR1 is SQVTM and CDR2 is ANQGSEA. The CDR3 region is CSGGGRDSEQFF. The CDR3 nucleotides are TGCAGCGGAGGGGGTCGGGACTCCGAGCAGTTCTTC.

The CDR3 sequence: CASKTANQPQHF. In DNA, the CDR3 is TGTGCCAGTAAGACAGCTAATCAGCCCCAGCATTTT. The chain carries TRBV27 and TRBJ1-5; TRBD1 might be the D (5 bases). Trimming took 9 bases from V and 4 from J, leaving 10 bases between them. CDR3 size: 12 residues. CDR1 and CDR2 from the germline V gene are MNHEY and SMNVEV (reference sequence).

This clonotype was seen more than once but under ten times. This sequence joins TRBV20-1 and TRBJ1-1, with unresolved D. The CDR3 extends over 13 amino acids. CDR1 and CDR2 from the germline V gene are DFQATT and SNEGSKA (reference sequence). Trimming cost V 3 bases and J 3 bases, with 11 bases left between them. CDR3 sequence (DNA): TGCAGTGCTAGTTTGTGGCCGGACACTGAAGCTTTCTTT. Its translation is CSASLWPDTEAFF.

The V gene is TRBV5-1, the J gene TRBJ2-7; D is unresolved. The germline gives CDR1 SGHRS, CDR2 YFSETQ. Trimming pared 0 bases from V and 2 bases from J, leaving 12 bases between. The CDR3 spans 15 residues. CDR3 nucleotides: TGCGCCAGCAGCTTGGTTGGCGGAGCCACCTACGAGCAGTACTTC. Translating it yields CASSLVGGATYEQYF.

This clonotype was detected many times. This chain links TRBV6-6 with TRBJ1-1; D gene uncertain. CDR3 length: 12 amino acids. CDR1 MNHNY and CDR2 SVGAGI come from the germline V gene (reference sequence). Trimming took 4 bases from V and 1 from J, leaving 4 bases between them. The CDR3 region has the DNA TGTGCCAGCAGTTGGGGGAACACTGAAGCTTTCTTT. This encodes CASSWGNTEAFF.